This record concerns one TCR beta chain sequence. Its specificity is unknown. This sample is drawn from a study of T cells expressing NK-cell markers. The wider study: The authors derived TCR beta repertoires from sorted CD3+CD56+NKG2C+, CD3+CD56+NKG2C- and CD3+CD56-NKG2C+ T cells. Study outcomes and limitations: Top CD8+ clonotypes included the dominant CD3+CD56+NKG2C+ clonotypes in several donors. Clones of NKG2C+ T cells that had expanded were of unclear HCMV specificity.

Germline values: CDR1 MDHEN, CDR2 SYDVKM. The CDR3 consists of 15 residues. Production of TCR beta cDNA relied on 5'RACE template switching with UMIs. Each CDR3 protein gets one entry in TCRdb, which reprocessed the 5' RACE reads and gives no DNA. Here the sample table reports approximately 550,000 distinct CDR3 sequences. The clonotype was recovered from a man aged 18 to 30 in good health. This sequence joins TRBV28 and TRBJ1-5; the D call from TCRdb, TRBD1, cannot be confirmed without DNA. The sequencing sample was made of blood T cells: a sorted CD56 or NKG2C T cell subset, CD4+ or CD8+ T cells, or bulk PBMC T cells (not recorded which). The CDR3 here is CASSRGQTDNQPQHF. The variable domain in full, with the rest retrieved from reference TRBV28 and TRBJ1-5, is DVKVTQSSRYLVKRTGEKVFLECVQDMDHENMFWYRQDPGLGLRLIYFSYDVKMKEKGDIPEGYSVSREKKERFSLILESASTNQTSMYLCASSRGQTDNQPQHFGDGTRLSIL.